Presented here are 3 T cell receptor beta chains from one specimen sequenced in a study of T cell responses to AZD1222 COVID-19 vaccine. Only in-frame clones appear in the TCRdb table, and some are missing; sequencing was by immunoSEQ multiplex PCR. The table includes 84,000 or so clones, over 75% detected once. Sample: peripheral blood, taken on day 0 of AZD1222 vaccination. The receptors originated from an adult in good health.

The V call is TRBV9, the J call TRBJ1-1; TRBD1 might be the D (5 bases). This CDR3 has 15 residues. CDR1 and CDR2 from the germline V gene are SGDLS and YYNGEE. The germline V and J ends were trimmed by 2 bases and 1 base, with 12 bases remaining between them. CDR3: CASSVAGLTNTEAFF. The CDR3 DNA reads TGTGCCAGCAGCGTTGCGGGACTAACGAACACTGAAGCTTTCTTT.

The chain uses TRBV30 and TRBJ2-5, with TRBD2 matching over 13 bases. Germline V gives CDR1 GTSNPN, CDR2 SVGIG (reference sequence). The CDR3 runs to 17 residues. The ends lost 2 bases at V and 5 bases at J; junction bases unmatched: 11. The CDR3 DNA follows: TGTGCCTGGAGTCTAATGGGACTAGCGGGAAGGGAGGAGACCCAGTACTTC. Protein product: CAWSLMGLAGREETQYF.

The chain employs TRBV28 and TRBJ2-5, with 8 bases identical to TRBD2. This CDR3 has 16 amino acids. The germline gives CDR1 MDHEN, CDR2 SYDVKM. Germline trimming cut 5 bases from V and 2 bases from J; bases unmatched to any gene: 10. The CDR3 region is CASSPLRAGGQETQYF. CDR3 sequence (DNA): TGTGCCAGCAGTCCCCTTAGGGCGGGGGGTCAAGAGACCCAGTACTTC. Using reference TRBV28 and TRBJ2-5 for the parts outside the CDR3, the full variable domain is DVKVTQSSRYLVKRTGEKVFLECVQDMDHENMFWYRQDPGLGLRLIYFSYDVKMKEKGDIPEGYSVSREKKERFSLILESASTNQTSMYLCASSPLRAGGQETQYFGPGTRLLVL.